The 16 T cell receptor beta chains below come from one sample, sequenced in a study of CD8 T cells in Susac syndrome. RNA totalling about 0.45 to 1 ug underwent reverse transcription with random hexamers. Using its own MiXCR run on the immunoSEQ multiplex PCR reads, TCRdb lists one record per CDR3 protein. The sample carries roughly 400,000 distinct CDR3 sequences, around 83% recorded once. Sequencing was done on a sample of CD8+ T cells from PBMCs. Receptors were obtained from a human donor with multiple sclerosis.

The chain uses TRBV28 and TRBJ2-1, with a tentative D call TRBD1 (6 bases). The CDR3 extends over 15 amino acids. V was shortened by 3 bases and J by 4 bases, with 13 bases between the two germline ends. Looked up from germline, CDR1 is MDHEN and CDR2 is SYDVKM. CDR3: CASSLGRGKYNEQFF. In nucleotides, the CDR3 is TGTGCCAGCAGTTTGGGCAGGGGCAAATACAATGAGCAGTTCTTC. The full variable domain, its missing parts supplied by reference TRBV28 and TRBJ2-1, is DVKVTQSSRYLVKRTGEKVFLECVQDMDHENMFWYRQDPGLGLRLIYFSYDVKMKEKGDIPEGYSVSREKKERFSLILESASTNQTSMYLCASSLGRGKYNEQFFGPGTRLTVL.

This rearrangement joins TRBV6-2 or TRBV6-3 to TRBJ2-3; no clear D gene. This CDR3 comprises 17 residues. V dropped 0 bases and J dropped 6 bases, with 19 bases sitting between them. Germline CDR1 MNHEY, CDR2 SVGEGT. CDR3 in amino acids: CASSYSWQVQMVDTQYF. CDR3 sequence (DNA): TGTGCCAGCAGTTACTCGTGGCAGGTCCAGATGGTGGATACGCAGTATTTT.

As concerns this clonotype: A read error is likely, as this CDR3 ends without the conserved phenylalanine or tryptophan. The genes are TRBV28 and TRBJ1-2; D gene uncertain. Germline V gene sequence: CDR1 MDHEN, CDR2 SYDVKM. The V end was cut by 2 bases, the J end by 4 bases, with 11 bases between. CDR3 length equals 14 residues. CDR3 nucleotides: TGTGCCAGCAGTTTACCGACATGGTCCTATGGCTACACCCTC. The encoded protein is CASSLPTWSYGYTL.

The rearrangement joins TRBV3-1 to TRBJ2-1; D is unresolved. There are 12 residues in the CDR3. Trimming removed 9 bases from V and 6 bases from J, with 12 bases in between. Germline values: CDR1 LGHDT, CDR2 YNNKEL (reference sequence). CDR3 DNA: TGTGCCAGTACTGGGCCGTCCAATGAGCAGTTCTTC. This encodes CASTGPSNEQFF.

The chain joins TRBV20-1 to TRBJ2-7; TRBD2 is a possible D gene (6 bases). Trimming cost V 0 bases and J 4 bases, with 19 bases left between them. CDR1 is DFQATT, CDR2 SNEGSKA, per germline (reference sequence). The CDR3 is 16 residues long. CDR3 sequence reads: CSARDTQGDGGYEQYF. CDR3 coding DNA: TGCAGTGCTAGAGACACCCAGGGCGACGGAGGGTACGAGCAGTACTTC.

A single count supports this clonotype. The rearrangement uses TRBV3-1 and TRBJ1-2; weak D call: TRBD1 (6 bases). Germline V gene lookup returns CDR1 LGHDT and CDR2 YNNKEL (reference sequence). The CDR3 consists of 14 residues. V was clipped by 0 bases and J by 3 bases, with 8 bases between them. The CDR3 DNA follows: TGTGCCAGCAGCCAAGAGGAGGGGGACTATGGCTACACCTTC. This encodes CASSQEEGDYGYTF.

The J gene is TRBJ1-1, the V gene TRBV5-1; D is perhaps TRBD1 (5 bases). Trimming took off 7 bases at V and 1 base at J, with 17 bases between the two ends. CDR1 is SGHRS and CDR2 is YFSETQ in the germline V gene. The CDR3 runs 15 residues. Here the CDR3 DNA reads TGCGCCAGCGGCTGGGGGGTTGAAGGGAACACTGAAGCTTTCTTT. It is translated as CASGWGVEGNTEAFF.

This clonotype was seen more than once but under ten times. Sequence at one end of the junction differs from germline and may be a read error. V usage is TRBV5-1 and J usage is TRBJ2-2; 11 bases are shared with TRBD1. Germline V gene sequence: CDR1 SGHRS, CDR2 YFSETQ. The CDR3 runs 15 residues. CDR3 sequence (DNA): TGTGCCAGTAGTCTGGGACAGGGGGACACCGGGGAGCTGTTTTTT. Translated: CASSLGQGDTGELFF.

The chain employs TRBV28 and TRBJ1-1; D is perhaps TRBD1 (5 bases). The CDR3 is 15 residues long. The germline V gene has CDR1 MDHEN and CDR2 SYDVKM. V was shortened by 6 bases and J by 0 bases, with 14 bases between the two germline ends. The CDR3 DNA follows: TGTGCCAGCAGGTTACCAGGGCCCATGAACACTGAAGCTTTCTTT. It translates to CASRLPGPMNTEAFF.

In its sample, this clonotype was seen a few times. The V and J genes are TRBV6-2 or TRBV6-3 and TRBJ2-2; the D gene is possibly TRBD2 (5 bases). The germline V gene encodes CDR1 MNHEY and CDR2 SVGEGT. The CDR3 is made up of 13 amino acids. V was trimmed by 6 bases and J by 3 bases, leaving 8 bases between them. The CDR3 region has the DNA TGTGCCAGCAGCCCGCGGGACACCGGGGAGCTGTTTTTT. This gives the protein CASSPRDTGELFF.

The CDR3 is CASSNLWTENTEAFF. CDR3 sequence (DNA): TGTGCCAGTAGTAACCTATGGACGGAGAACACTGAAGCTTTCTTT. The chain is built from TRBV19 and TRBJ1-1; D is undetermined. Between the trimmed V and J ends, which lost 4 bases and 1 base, there was a span of 13 bases. Germline loops: CDR1 LNHDA, CDR2 SQIVND (reference sequence). CDR3 length: 15 residues.

The count of this clonotype is one. The V call is TRBV11-2, the J call TRBJ1-2; D not certain. Trimming took 5 bases from V and 6 from J, leaving 16 bases between them. The germline V gene encodes CDR1 SGHAT and CDR2 FQNNGV. This CDR3 comprises 14 residues. CDR3 nucleotide sequence: TGTGCCAGCAGCCTCATGGGCCCGGAAAATGGCTACACCTTC. It specifies CASSLMGPENGYTF.

The chain combines TRBV25-1 with TRBJ2-7, with D possibly TRBD1 on 5 matching bases. The CDR3 runs to 18 residues. Germline assignment: CDR1 MGHDK and CDR2 SYGVNS. Between the trimmed V and J ends, which lost 1 base and 8 bases, there was a span of 27 bases. CDR3 sequence: CASSELMLREDQPRKQYF. The CDR3 DNA sequence: TGTGCCAGCAGTGAATTGATGCTCAGGGAAGACCAACCCCGAAAGCAGTACTTC.

This chain connects TRBV7-8 to TRBJ2-1; D perhaps matches TRBD1 (7 bases). The CDR3 runs to 15 residues. Trimming removed 4 bases at V and 5 bases at J, with 15 bases between. The germline gives CDR1 SGHVS, CDR2 FQNEAQ. For the CDR3, the DNA is TGTGCCAGCAGCTACAGTCAGGGGGGTAACAATGAGCAGTTCTTC. Protein product: CASSYSQGGNNEQFF.

The chain is built from TRBV28 and TRBJ2-7; the D is unclear. This CDR3 spans 12 amino acids. CDR1 is MDHEN and CDR2 is SYDVKM in the germline V gene. The germline V and J ends were trimmed by 10 bases and 3 bases, with 13 bases remaining between them. CDR3 loop: CATTRGFYEQYF. CDR3 nucleotides: TGTGCCACCACGAGAGGATTCTACGAGCAGTACTTC. Variable domain in full (rest from reference TRBV28 and TRBJ2-7): DVKVTQSSRYLVKRTGEKVFLECVQDMDHENMFWYRQDPGLGLRLIYFSYDVKMKEKGDIPEGYSVSREKKERFSLILESASTNQTSMYLCATTRGFYEQYFGPGTRLTVT.

In its sample, this clonotype was seen a few times. The V gene is TRBV30, the J gene TRBJ1-1, with D unclear. The V and J ends lost 0 bases and 1 base respectively, with 6 bases between them. The germline V gene encodes CDR1 GTSNPN and CDR2 SVGIG (reference sequence). This CDR3 spans 13 amino acids. The CDR3 spells CAWSVGRNTEAFF. CDR3 nucleotide sequence: TGTGCCTGGAGTGTCGGCAGGAACACTGAAGCTTTCTTT.